This T cell receptor beta chain was captured in a study of blood T cell repertoires in COVID-19. In the study overall: Sources were T cells, B-cell-depleted T cells, or PBMCs; the material itself was cDNA or gDNA.

Cohort assignment relied on participant-reported clinical history. Original analysis: Estimation of nucleated cell counts relied on the amplification of reference gene primers. Profiling relied on immunoSEQ multiplex PCR, and the TCRdb table lists in-frame clones only, not all of them. The V and J calls and clone size come from that table; D and trimming were worked out from the DNA. The table lists a few hundred thousand clones, around 87% of them singletons. The CDR3 extends over 11 amino acids. CDR1 and CDR2 from the germline V gene are SGHRS and YFSETQ. Trimming removed 4 bases at V and 6 bases at J, with 8 bases between.

This sequence joins TRBV5-1 and TRBJ2-7, with D hard to call. The sequenced material came from PBMCs or T cells enriched from blood (not recorded which). This clonotype was sampled from a woman aged 18-29 years in a cohort exposed to, infected with or recovered from COVID-19 (not recorded which). CDR3: CASSLSREQYF. The CDR3 DNA reads as TGCGCCAGCAGCCTCTCCCGCGAGCAGTACTTC.